The 23 T cell receptor beta chains presented below share a single source sample, sequenced in a study of monozygotic twins with inflammatory bowel disease. TCRdb reanalyzed the 5' RACE reads, giving one entry per CDR3 protein sequence and no DNA. The sample totals about 160,000 distinct CDR3 sequences; its top ten clones hold about 2.4%. Sequencing was carried out using blood. These receptors were collected from a human donor with ulcerative colitis or Crohn's disease, or a healthy co-twin of an affected twin (not recorded which).

The V and J genes are TRBV5-1 and TRBJ1-1; the D call of TRBD1 rests on TCRdb alone, since no DNA is present to check it. Per the germline V gene, CDR1 is SGHRS and CDR2 is YFSETQ. CDR3 length equals 14 residues. The CDR3 spells CASSLSTGMAEAFF. The full variable domain, rest sourced from reference TRBV5-1 and TRBJ1-1, is KAGVTQTPRYLIKTRGQQVTLSCSPISGHRSVSWYQQTPGQGLQFLFEYFSETQRNKGNFPGRFSGRQFSNSRSEMNVSTLELGDSALYLCASSLSTGMAEAFFGQGTRLTVV.

The rearrangement links TRBV5-1 to TRBJ2-3; as DNA is missing, the TRBD1 call by TCRdb cannot be tested. This CDR3 is built from 13 residues. In germline, CDR1 is SGHRS, CDR2 YFSETQ. CDR3 amino acids: CASGNRGTDTQYF. Based on the CDR3 plus reference TRBV5-1 and TRBJ2-3, the full variable domain is KAGVTQTPRYLIKTRGQQVTLSCSPISGHRSVSWYQQTPGQGLQFLFEYFSETQRNKGNFPGRFSGRQFSNSRSEMNVSTLELGDSALYLCASGNRGTDTQYFGPGTRLTVL.

The CDR3 region is CASSSRTSGGQETQYF. The chain is built from TRBV7-2 and TRBJ2-5; the D call from TCRdb, TRBD2, cannot be confirmed without DNA. There are 16 residues in the CDR3. Per the germline V gene, CDR1 is SGHTA and CDR2 is FQGNSA. The full variable domain, rest sourced from reference TRBV7-2 and TRBJ2-5, is GAGVSQSPSNKVTEKGKDVELRCDPISGHTALYWYRQSLGQGLEFLIYFQGNSAPDKSGLPSDRFSAERTGGSVSTLTIQRTQQEDSAVYLCASSSRTSGGQETQYFGPGTRLLVL.

The chain carries TRBV20-1 and TRBJ1-3. The CDR3 covers 14 residues. Germline lookup yields CDR1 DFQATT and CDR2 SNEGSKA (reference sequence). CDR3 protein: CSVPQREGGNTIYF.

The gene calls are TRBV7-2 and TRBJ2-5; TCRdb's assignment of TRBD1 cannot be checked, as there is no DNA. Germline CDR1 reads SGHTA; CDR2 reads FQGNSA. The CDR3 contains 14 residues. CDR3 sequence: CASSKWDSRETQYF.

The chain couples TRBV7-2 to TRBJ2-5; TCRdb returns TRBD1, unconfirmable since there is no DNA. Germline V gene lookup returns CDR1 SGHTA and CDR2 FQGNSA. The CDR3 extends over 14 amino acids. This CDR3 is CASSLMQGSETQYF. The whole variable domain, filled in from reference TRBV7-2 and TRBJ2-5, reads GAGVSQSPSNKVTEKGKDVELRCDPISGHTALYWYRQSLGQGLEFLIYFQGNSAPDKSGLPSDRFSAERTGGSVSTLTIQRTQQEDSAVYLCASSLMQGSETQYFGPGTRLLVL.

This rearrangement joins TRBV29-1 to TRBJ1-2. The CDR3 length is 12 residues. Germline lookup yields CDR1 SQVTM and CDR2 ANQGSEA. The CDR3 region is CSVVTLNYGYTF.

The J gene is TRBJ1-5, the V gene TRBV20-1. The germline V gene encodes CDR1 DFQATT and CDR2 SNEGSKA (reference sequence). The CDR3 extends over 13 amino acids. CDR3 loop: CSVIGPKEQPQHF.

The CDR3 spells CASSRSRGQETQYF. The chain couples TRBV5-1 to TRBJ2-5; TCRdb designates TRBD1, a call that cannot be tested without DNA. CDR1 is SGHRS and CDR2 is YFSETQ in the germline V gene. The CDR3 spans 14 residues.

This chain joins TRBV28 and TRBJ2-7; the TCRdb D gene call, TRBD2, has no DNA to confirm it. CDR1 MDHEN and CDR2 SYDVKM come from the germline V gene. This CDR3 comprises 14 residues. The CDR3: CASSLLRGVSEQYF.

The chain has TRBV13 and TRBJ2-1; the TCRdb call, TRBD1, lacks DNA for checking. CDR1 is PRHDT and CDR2 is FYEKMQ in the germline V gene (reference sequence). This CDR3 is built from 18 residues. CDR3: CASSTGLAGAHGRTEQFF.

The chain has TRBV10-3 and TRBJ2-7; TCRdb's assignment of TRBD2 cannot be checked, as there is no DNA. Germline CDR1 ENHRY, CDR2 SYGVKD. This CDR3 has 15 amino acids. The CDR3 reads CAISDYRAGGREQYF.

Here the CDR3 reads CASSLITGEYEQYF. V and J are TRBV7-9 and TRBJ2-7; TCRdb picks TRBD1, but there is no DNA to check that call. The CDR3 consists of 14 residues. Per germline, CDR1 SEHNR and CDR2 FQNEAQ (reference sequence).

V is TRBV18 and J is TRBJ2-3; TCRdb outputs TRBD1, but without DNA this stays unchecked. The CDR3 extends over 16 amino acids. CDR1 KGHSH and CDR2 LQKENI come from the germline V gene. The CDR3 protein is CASSPRQGDSTDTQYF.

The rearrangement links TRBV12-3 or TRBV12-4 to TRBJ1-2; lacking DNA, the TRBD1 call made by TCRdb goes unchecked. CDR3 length: 14 residues. The CDR3 protein is CASSFGGRIYGYTF.

The rearrangement joins TRBV10-3 to TRBJ1-2; TCRdb gives TRBD1 as the D gene, but with no DNA this cannot be confirmed. The germline V gene encodes CDR1 ENHRY and CDR2 SYGVKD. This CDR3 has 16 residues. This chain's CDR3 is CAAARPGGVANYGYTF.

The rearrangement uses TRBV12-3 or TRBV12-4 and TRBJ1-2; TCRdb's assignment of TRBD1 cannot be checked, as there is no DNA. The CDR3 spans 15 residues. CDR3 sequence: CASTSWGGRRYGYTF.

The rearrangement links TRBV27 to TRBJ2-5; as DNA is missing, the TRBD2 call by TCRdb cannot be tested. The CDR3 consists of 14 residues. Germline CDR1 MNHEY, CDR2 SMNVEV (reference sequence). The CDR3 loop is CASTRAGRAETQYF.

V is TRBV4-2 and J is TRBJ2-2. Germline values: CDR1 LGHNA, CDR2 YNFKEQ. The CDR3 sequence is 15 residues long. The CDR3 spells CASSQETPNTGELFF.

V is TRBV20-1 and J is TRBJ2-7; TCRdb proposes TRBD2, but this gene call is untestable without DNA. The CDR3 is made up of 13 amino acids. Looked up from germline, CDR1 is DFQATT and CDR2 is SNEGSKA (reference sequence). The CDR3 spells CSARGGPSYEQYF.

The rearrangement links TRBV11-2 to TRBJ2-7; TCRdb indicates TRBD1, and absent DNA this call remains unverified. Germline lookup yields CDR1 SGHAT and CDR2 FQNNGV. This CDR3 has 16 residues. This chain's CDR3 is CASSPALLGEGYEQYF.

This chain uses TRBV3-1 with TRBJ2-7. This CDR3 is built from 13 residues. Germline values: CDR1 LGHDT, CDR2 YNNKEL (reference sequence). CDR3 amino acids: CASSLDGYTQQYF.

The chain has TRBV5-5 and TRBJ1-3; no DNA is available, so the TRBD1 call from TCRdb remains unchecked. Germline CDR1 and CDR2: SGHKS and YYEKEE (reference sequence). The CDR3 loop spans 17 amino acids. This CDR3 reads CASSLDFRTVQGNTIYF.